Listed below are T cell receptor beta chains from one sample, sequenced in a study of blood T cell repertoires in COVID-19. Clones were sequenced by immunoSEQ multiplex PCR, and TCRdb holds only the in-frame ones, with some missing. In the table there are around 160,000 clones, 84% of which are singletons. The sample taken for sequencing was peripheral blood. The receptors shown here come from a human donor in a cohort sampled during active COVID-19. Each CDR3 is given with its conserved first and last residue. A D gene is named only where the DNA matches it firmly. Size values are once, few and many counts, or a class for expanded clones, and some rows have none.

clone size: once; V gene: TRBV19; D gene: .; J gene: TRBJ2-7; CDR3 protein: CASHPRGSYEQYF; CDR3 DNA: TGTGCCAGTCATCCCAGGGGCTCCTACGAGCAGTACTTC
clone size: .; V gene: TRBV21-1; D gene: .; J gene: TRBJ1-1; CDR3 protein: CASSNTDTEAFF; CDR3 DNA: TGTGCCAGCAGCAACACTGACACTGAAGCTTTCTTT
clone size: .; V gene: TRBV5-1; D gene: TRBD1; J gene: TRBJ2-2; CDR3 protein: CASSGQGATGELFF; CDR3 DNA: TGCGCCAGCAGCGGACAGGGGGCAACCGGGGAGCTGTTTTTT
clone size: .; V gene: TRBV14; D gene: .; J gene: TRBJ1-5; CDR3 protein: CASSSRTSGAQHF; CDR3 DNA: TGTGCCAGCAGCTCTCGGACATCAGGGGCCCAGCATTTT
clone size: once; V gene: TRBV27; D gene: .; J gene: TRBJ2-2; CDR3 protein: CASKNTGSLGGELFF; CDR3 DNA: TGTGCCAGCAAAAACACAGGGTCGTTGGGCGGGGAGCTGTTTTTT
clone size: .; V gene: TRBV6-5; D gene: .; J gene: TRBJ1-6; CDR3 protein: CASRPGNSPLHF; CDR3 DNA: TGTGCCAGCCGCCCGGGTAATTCACCCCTCCACTTT
clone size: .; V gene: TRBV19; D gene: .; J gene: TRBJ1-2; CDR3 protein: CASSKEGGQRTYGYTF; CDR3 DNA: TGTGCCAGTAGTAAAGAGGGAGGCCAGCGCACTTATGGCTACACCTTC
clone size: .; V gene: TRBV9; D gene: TRBD2; J gene: TRBJ2-3; CDR3 protein: CASSVEGTSSGTQYF; CDR3 DNA: TGTGCCAGCAGCGTAGAAGGGACTAGCTCGGGTACGCAGTATTTT
clone size: .; V gene: TRBV2; D gene: TRBD1; J gene: TRBJ2-6; CDR3 protein: CASSPQGAGANVLTF; CDR3 DNA: TGTGCCAGCAGCCCCCAGGGGGCCGGGGCCAACGTCCTGACTTTC
clone size: once; V gene: TRBV4-1; D gene: .; J gene: TRBJ2-5; CDR3 protein: CASSQTPSAEGETQYF; CDR3 DNA: TGCGCCAGCAGCCAAACGCCTAGCGCGGAGGGAGAGACCCAGTACTTC
clone size: .; V gene: TRBV11-2; D gene: .; J gene: TRBJ1-2; CDR3 protein: CASTIQGSYGYTF; CDR3 DNA: TGTGCCAGCACCATTCAGGGTTCCTATGGCTACACCTTC
clone size: .; V gene: TRBV29-1; D gene: TRBD1; J gene: TRBJ1-3; CDR3 protein: CSVPLDRGSGNTIYF; CDR3 DNA: TGCAGCGTTCCGCTGGACAGGGGGTCTGGAAACACCATATATTTT
clone size: .; V gene: TRBV14; D gene: TRBD2; J gene: TRBJ2-3; CDR3 protein: CASSQMRGGAVRYF; CDR3 DNA: TGTGCCAGCAGCCAAATGCGCGGGGGGGCTGTAAGGTATTTT
clone size: few; V gene: TRBV5-1; D gene: .; J gene: TRBJ2-1; CDR3 protein: CASSLTGLQVPEQFF; CDR3 DNA: TGCGCCAGCAGCTTGACCGGACTACAGGTGCCGGAGCAGTTCTTC
clone size: .; V gene: TRBV12-3/TRBV12-4; D gene: .; J gene: TRBJ1-1; CDR3 protein: CASLRTVEAFF; CDR3 DNA: TGTGCCAGCCTCCGGACAGTTGAAGCTTTCTTT
clone size: .; V gene: TRBV18; D gene: .; J gene: TRBJ1-3; CDR3 protein: CASSPFSGLGGNTIYF; CDR3 DNA: TGTGCCAGCTCACCATTTTCGGGTCTTGGCGGAAACACCATATATTTT
clone size: .; V gene: TRBV2; D gene: TRBD2; J gene: TRBJ2-5; CDR3 protein: CASSTPGTSGGYQETQYF; CDR3 DNA: TGTGCCAGCAGTACACCCGGGACTAGCGGGGGGTATCAAGAGACCCAGTACTTC
clone size: .; V gene: TRBV6-5; D gene: .; J gene: TRBJ1-2; CDR3 protein: CASSYGGTELRGYTF; CDR3 DNA: TGTGCCAGCAGTTACGGGGGGACGGAACTTCGGGGCTACACCTTC